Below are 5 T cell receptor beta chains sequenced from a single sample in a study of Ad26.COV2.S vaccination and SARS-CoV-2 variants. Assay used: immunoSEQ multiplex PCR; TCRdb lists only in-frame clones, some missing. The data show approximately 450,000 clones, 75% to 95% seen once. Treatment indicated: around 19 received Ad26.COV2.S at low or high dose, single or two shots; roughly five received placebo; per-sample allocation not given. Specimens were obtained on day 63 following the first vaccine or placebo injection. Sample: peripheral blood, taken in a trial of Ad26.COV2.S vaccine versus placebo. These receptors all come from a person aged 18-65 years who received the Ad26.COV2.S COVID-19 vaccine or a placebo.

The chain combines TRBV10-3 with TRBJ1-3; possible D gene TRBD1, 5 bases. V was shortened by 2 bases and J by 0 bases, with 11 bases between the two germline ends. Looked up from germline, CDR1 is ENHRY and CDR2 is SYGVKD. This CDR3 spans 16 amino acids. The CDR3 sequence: CAISEGTPNSGNTIYF. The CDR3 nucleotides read TGTGCCATCAGTGAGGGGACTCCGAACTCTGGAAACACCATATATTTT.

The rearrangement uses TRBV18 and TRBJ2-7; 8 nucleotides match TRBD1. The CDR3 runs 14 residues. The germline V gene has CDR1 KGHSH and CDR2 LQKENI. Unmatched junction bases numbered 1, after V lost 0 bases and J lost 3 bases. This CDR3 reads CASSPPTGGYEQYF. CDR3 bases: TGTGCCAGCTCACCACCCACAGGGGGCTACGAGCAGTACTTC.

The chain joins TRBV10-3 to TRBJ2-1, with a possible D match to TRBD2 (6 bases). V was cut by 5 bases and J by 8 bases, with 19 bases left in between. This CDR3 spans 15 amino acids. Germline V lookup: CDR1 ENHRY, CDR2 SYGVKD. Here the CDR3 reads CAISQSGLATDEQFF. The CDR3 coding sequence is TGTGCCATCAGTCAATCGGGGCTAGCGACGGATGAGCAGTTCTTC.

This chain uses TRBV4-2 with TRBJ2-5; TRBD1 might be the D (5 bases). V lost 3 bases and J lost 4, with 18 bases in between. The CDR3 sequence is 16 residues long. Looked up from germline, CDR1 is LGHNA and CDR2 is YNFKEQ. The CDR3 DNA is TGTGCCAGCAGCCAGTCTAAGGGGCATCGGTTAGAGACCCAGTACTTC. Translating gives CASSQSKGHRLETQYF.

The CDR3: CASSLLLGGTGELFF. The CDR3, as DNA: TGTGCCAGCAGCTTGTTACTAGGTGGCACCGGGGAGCTGTTTTTT. This chain links TRBV5-6 with TRBJ2-2; possibly TRBD2 for D (5 bases). In germline, CDR1 is SGHDT, CDR2 YYEEEE. V was clipped by 1 base and J by 4 bases, with 11 bases between them. The CDR3 has 15 amino acids. The variable domain in full, completed from reference TRBV5-6 and TRBJ2-2, reads DAGVTQSPTHLIKTRGQQVTLRCSPKSGHDTVSWYQQALGQGPQFIFQYYEEEERQRGNFPDRFSGHQFPNYSSELNVNALLLGDSALYLCASSLLLGGTGELFFGEGSRLTVL.